These T cell receptor beta chains were read from a single sample in a study of PD-1 blockade in classical Hodgkin lymphoma. Clones were read by immunoSEQ multiplex PCR, and TCRdb kept only the in-frame ones, dropping some. The table records more than 35,000 clones, less than 85% of them present only once. The sequencing here drew on peripheral blood mononuclear cells (PBMCs), taken before the second cycle of nivolumab. The source of these receptors is a human donor with classical Hodgkin lymphoma. Each CDR3 is given with its conserved first and last residue. The D gene is left open where the match is weak. Size is stated for part of the rows, as once, few or many counts, or as a class when the clone is expanded.

TRBJ1-2,.,TRBV7-2,17,.,CASSLDREFASSYGYTF,TGTGCCAGCAGCTTAGACAGGGAGTTCGCCTCAAGCTATGGCTACACCTTC
TRBJ2-1,.,TRBV6-5,15,TRBD1,CASSYGAGRGYEQFF,TGTGCCAGCAGCTATGGGGCAGGCAGGGGGTATGAGCAGTTCTTC
TRBJ2-3,.,TRBV5-1,16,.,CASSLDSGMGTDTQYF,TGCGCCAGCAGCTTGGACTCGGGAATGGGCACAGATACGCAGTATTTT
TRBJ2-3,.,TRBV5-4,12,.,CASSYSTDTQYF,TGTGCCAGCAGCTACTCGACAGATACGCAGTATTTT
TRBJ2-5,.,TRBV4-1,12,.,CASSGVQETQYF,TGCGCCAGCAGTGGGGTCCAAGAGACCCAGTACTTC
TRBJ2-3,.,TRBV27,14,TRBD1,CATYRGGYADTQYF,TGTGCCACCTACAGGGGTGGTTATGCAGATACGCAGTATTTT
TRBJ1-5,few,TRBV4-1,13,.,CASSQDWNQPQHF,TGCGCCAGCAGCCAAGATTGGAATCAGCCCCAGCATTTT
TRBJ1-2,few,TRBV14,13,.,CASSQGLQYGYTF,TGTGCCAGCAGCCAGGGACTGCAGTATGGCTACACCTTC
TRBJ1-4,.,TRBV9,14,.,CASSPERTNEKLFF,TGTGCCAGCAGCCCCGAAAGGACTAATGAAAAACTGTTTTTT
TRBJ2-1,.,TRBV18,17,.,CASSPPLLSEFYNEQFF,TGTGCCAGCTCACCACCGTTACTATCGGAATTTTACAATGAGCAGTTCTTC
TRBJ2-2,.,TRBV6-5,15,.,CASSYSRAYPRELFF,TGTGCCAGCAGTTACTCTCGGGCTTATCCCCGGGAGCTGTTTTTT
TRBJ1-1,once,TRBV5-4,14,.,CASSLTGLNTEAFF,TGTGCCAGCAGCTTGACAGGGCTGAACACTGAAGCTTTCTTT
TRBJ1-6,.,TRBV30,18,.,CASQSQYGPEFYNSPLHF,TGTGCCTCCCAGTCTCAGTACGGCCCCGAATTTTATAATTCACCCCTCCACTTT
TRBJ2-7,.,TRBV5-4,12,.,CASSLYGVEQYF,TGTGCCAGCAGCTTGTACGGGGTCGAGCAGTACTTC
TRBJ2-5,.,TRBV7-3,14,.,CASSLGGLEETQYF,TGTGCCAGCAGCTTGGGGGGGCTCGAAGAGACCCAGTACTTC
TRBJ1-2,once,TRBV7-9,14,.,CASSLGTSNYGYTF,TGTGCCAGCAGCTTGGGGACTTCTAACTATGGCTACACCTTC
TRBJ2-3,.,TRBV7-2,11,TRBD2,CASSSGGTQYF,TGTGCCAGCAGCTCGGGGGGTACGCAGTATTTT
TRBJ2-2,once,TRBV4-1,13,.,CASSLQKTGELFF,TGCGCCAGCAGCCTACAGAAAACCGGGGAGCTGTTTTTT
TRBJ2-1,.,TRBV7-8,12,.,CASSLARGEQFF,TGTGCCAGCAGCTTAGCCCGGGGTGAGCAGTTCTTC
TRBJ1-1,.,TRBV11-2,15,.,CASRIGGRPNTEAFF,TGTGCCAGCAGAATAGGAGGCAGGCCAAACACTGAAGCTTTCTTT
TRBJ1-5,.,TRBV6-1,16,.,CASSEAEGWRNQPQHF,TGTGCCAGCAGTGAAGCAGAGGGTTGGCGCAATCAGCCCCAGCATTTT
TRBJ2-1,.,TRBV6-1,15,TRBD2,CASSPTSGGAGEQFF,TGTGCCAGCAGTCCAACTAGCGGGGGGGCCGGTGAGCAGTTCTTC
TRBJ1-5,.,TRBV15,15,.,CATSRGRNSNQPQHF,TGTGCCACCAGCAGAGGGCGGAATAGCAATCAGCCCCAGCATTTT
TRBJ2-1,.,TRBV5-1,15,TRBD2,CASSTPTSPHNEQFF,TGCGCCAGCAGCACCCCGACTAGCCCCCACAATGAGCAGTTCTTC
TRBJ2-1,.,TRBV16,16,TRBD2,CASSYLAGGSYNEQFF,TGTGCCAGCAGCTACTTAGCGGGGGGTTCCTACAATGAGCAGTTCTTC
TRBJ2-7,.,TRBV7-3,16,.,CASSPLGQGFLDEQYF,TGTGCCAGCAGCCCCTTAGGGCAGGGATTCCTTGACGAGCAGTACTTC
TRBJ1-1,once,TRBV19,15,.,CASSIVRQPNTEAFF,TGTGCCAGTAGTATTGTTCGGCAGCCGAACACTGAAGCTTTCTTT
TRBJ2-2,.,TRBV5-1,17,.,CASSLGQGRVNTGELFF,TGCGCCAGCAGCTTGGGGCAGGGTCGAGTAAACACCGGGGAGCTGTTTTTT
TRBJ2-1,.,TRBV5-6,14,.,CASSFGIPGTEQFF,TGTGCCAGCAGCTTTGGGATTCCGGGGACTGAGCAGTTCTTC
TRBJ1-2,.,TRBV7-2,15,TRBD1,CASSPGGAVLYGYTF,TGTGCCAGCAGCCCAGGGGGCGCGGTCCTCTATGGCTACACCTTC
TRBJ2-1,.,TRBV4-3,15,TRBD2,CASSQGRTSGGEQFF,TGCGCCAGCAGCCAAGGGCGGACTAGCGGGGGTGAGCAGTTCTTC